This T cell receptor (beta chain) was captured by sequencing in a study of tumor-infiltrating lymphocytes in primary liver carcinoma. Study-wide background: Patients' primary liver carcinoma was surgically resected. Study-wide results and limits: Compared with blood, tumor repertoires held significantly more in their top 250 clones.

From 500 to 600 ng of total RNA, TCR beta-specific cDNA was reverse-transcribed using a constant-region primer. The TCR beta library was amplified through three nested multiplex PCR rounds in a modified ARM-PCR procedure. TCRdb ran MiXCR on the multiplex PCR reads and lists one entry per CDR3 protein. The sample lists about 200,000 distinct CDR3 sequences, about 61% occurring once. The source of the blood RNA was unsorted whole blood, and germline DNA was extracted as well. Regarding this clonotype: Its matching antigen is unknown.

The clonotype originates from a woman aged 60-70 years with primary liver carcinoma and hepatitis B virus infection. The sequencing sample was made of peripheral blood.

CDR3 in amino acids: CASSWGLAGAGSDTQYF. Written as DNA, the CDR3 is TGCGCCAGCAGCTGGGGACTAGCGGGAGCGGGATCAGATACGCAGTATTTT. This chain links TRBV5-1 with TRBJ2-3; the match to TRBD2 covers 14 bases. Germline CDR1 is SGHRS and CDR2 is YFSETQ. V trimming: 3 bases; J trimming: 4 bases; junction bases outside the gene matches: 7. The length of the CDR3 is 17 residues.